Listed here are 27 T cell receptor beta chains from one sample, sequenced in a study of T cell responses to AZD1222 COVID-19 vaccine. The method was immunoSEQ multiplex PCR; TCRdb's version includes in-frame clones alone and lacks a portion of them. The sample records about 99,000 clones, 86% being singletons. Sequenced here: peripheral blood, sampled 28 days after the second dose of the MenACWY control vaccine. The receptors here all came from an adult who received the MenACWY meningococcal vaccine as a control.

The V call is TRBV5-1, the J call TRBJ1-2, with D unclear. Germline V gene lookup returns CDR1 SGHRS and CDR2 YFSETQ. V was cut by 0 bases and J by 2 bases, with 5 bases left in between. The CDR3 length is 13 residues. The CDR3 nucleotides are TGCGCCAGCAGCTTGGTCGGAAACTATGGCTACACCTTC. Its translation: CASSLVGNYGYTF.

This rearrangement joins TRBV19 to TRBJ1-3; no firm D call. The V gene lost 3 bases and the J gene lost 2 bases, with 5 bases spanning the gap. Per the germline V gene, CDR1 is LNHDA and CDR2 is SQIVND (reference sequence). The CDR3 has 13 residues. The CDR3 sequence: CASSISAGNTIYF. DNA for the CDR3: TGTGCCAGTAGTATTTCCGCTGGAAACACCATATATTTT.

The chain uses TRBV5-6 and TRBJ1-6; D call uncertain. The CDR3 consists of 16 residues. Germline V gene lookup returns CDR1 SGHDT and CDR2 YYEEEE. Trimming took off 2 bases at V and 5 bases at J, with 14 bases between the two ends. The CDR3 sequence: CASSFPAGPDNSPLHF. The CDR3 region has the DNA TGTGCCAGCAGCTTTCCCGCAGGACCGGATAATTCACCCCTCCACTTT.

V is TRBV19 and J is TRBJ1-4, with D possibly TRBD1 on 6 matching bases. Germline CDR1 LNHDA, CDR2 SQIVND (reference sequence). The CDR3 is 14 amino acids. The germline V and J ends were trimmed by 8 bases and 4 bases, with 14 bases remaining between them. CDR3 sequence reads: CASFGAGDNEKLFF. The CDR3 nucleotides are TGTGCCAGTTTTGGGGCAGGGGATAATGAAAAACTGTTTTTT.

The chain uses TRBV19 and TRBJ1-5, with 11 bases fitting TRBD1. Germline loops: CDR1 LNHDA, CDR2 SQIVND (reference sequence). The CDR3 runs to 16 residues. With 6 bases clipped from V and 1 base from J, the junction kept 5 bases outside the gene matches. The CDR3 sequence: CASRGTGGRSNQPQHF. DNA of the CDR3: TGTGCCAGTAGGGGGACAGGGGGACGGAGCAATCAGCCCCAGCATTTT.

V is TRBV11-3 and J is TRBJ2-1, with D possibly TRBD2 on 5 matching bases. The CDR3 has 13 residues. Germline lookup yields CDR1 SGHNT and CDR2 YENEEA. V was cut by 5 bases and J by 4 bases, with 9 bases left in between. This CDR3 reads CASSQREYNEQFF. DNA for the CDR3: TGTGCCAGCAGCCAGAGGGAGTACAATGAGCAGTTCTTC. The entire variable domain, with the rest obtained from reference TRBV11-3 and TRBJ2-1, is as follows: EAGVVQSPRYKIIEKKQPVAFWCNPISGHNTLYWYLQNLGQGPELLIRYENEEAVDDSQLPKDRFSAERLKGVDSTLKIQPAELGDSAVYLCASSQREYNEQFFGPGTRLTVL.

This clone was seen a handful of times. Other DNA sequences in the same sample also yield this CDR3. The CDR3 DNA is TGTGCCAGCAGCTTAGCAGTGTCCGGAAACACCATATATTTT. This encodes CASSLAVSGNTIYF. This sequence joins TRBV11-2 and TRBJ1-3; D gene ambiguous. This CDR3 is built from 14 residues. Germline loops: CDR1 SGHAT, CDR2 FQNNGV. Trimming removed 1 base from V and 4 bases from J, with 8 bases in between. Full variable domain (missing parts from reference TRBV11-2 and TRBJ1-3): EAGVAQSPRYKIIEKRQSVAFWCNPISGHATLYWYQQILGQGPKLLIQFQNNGVVDDSQLPKDRFSAERLKGVDSTLKIQPAKLEDSAVYLCASSLAVSGNTIYFGEGSWLTVV.

CDR3 loop: CASSLFPTPEAFF. Here the CDR3 DNA reads TGTGCCAGCAGTTTATTCCCCACACCTGAAGCTTTCTTT. The chain employs TRBV28 and TRBJ1-1; D ambiguous. This CDR3 region has 13 residues. V was trimmed by 1 base and J by 6 bases, leaving 9 bases between them. CDR1 is MDHEN, CDR2 SYDVKM, per germline.

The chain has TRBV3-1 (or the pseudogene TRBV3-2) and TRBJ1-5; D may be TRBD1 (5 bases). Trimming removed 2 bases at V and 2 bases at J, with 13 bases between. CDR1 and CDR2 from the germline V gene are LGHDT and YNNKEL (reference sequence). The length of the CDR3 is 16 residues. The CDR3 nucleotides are TGTGCCAGCAGCCAAAGAGCAGGGTCGGGCAATCAGCCCCAGCATTTT. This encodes CASSQRAGSGNQPQHF.

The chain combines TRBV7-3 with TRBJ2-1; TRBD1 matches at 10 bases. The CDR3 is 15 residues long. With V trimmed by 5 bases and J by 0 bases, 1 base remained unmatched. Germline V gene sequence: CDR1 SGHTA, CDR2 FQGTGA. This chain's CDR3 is CASSRDRGSYNEQFF. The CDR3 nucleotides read TGTGCCAGCAGCCGGGACAGGGGCTCCTACAATGAGCAGTTCTTC.

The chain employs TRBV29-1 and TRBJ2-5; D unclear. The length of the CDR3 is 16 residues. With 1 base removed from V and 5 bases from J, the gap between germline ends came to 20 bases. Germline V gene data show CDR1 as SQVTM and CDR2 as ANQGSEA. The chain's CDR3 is CSVEGLRGVLKETQYF. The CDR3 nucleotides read TGCAGCGTTGAAGGCCTTCGCGGAGTCCTTAAGGAGACCCAGTACTTC.

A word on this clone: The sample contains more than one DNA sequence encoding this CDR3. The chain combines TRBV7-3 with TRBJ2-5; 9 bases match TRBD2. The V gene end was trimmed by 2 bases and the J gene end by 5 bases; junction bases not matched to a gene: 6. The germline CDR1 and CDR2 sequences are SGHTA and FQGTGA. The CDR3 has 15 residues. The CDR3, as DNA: TGTGCCAGCAGCTTAGGTCTAGCGGGGAGGGAGACCCAGTACTTC. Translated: CASSLGLAGRETQYF.

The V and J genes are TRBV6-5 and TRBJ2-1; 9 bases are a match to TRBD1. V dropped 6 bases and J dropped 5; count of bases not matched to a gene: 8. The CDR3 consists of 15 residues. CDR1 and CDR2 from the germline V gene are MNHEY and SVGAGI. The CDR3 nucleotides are TGTGCCAGCAGGACCGGGACAGGGTGGGACAATGAGCAGTTCTTC. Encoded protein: CASRTGTGWDNEQFF.

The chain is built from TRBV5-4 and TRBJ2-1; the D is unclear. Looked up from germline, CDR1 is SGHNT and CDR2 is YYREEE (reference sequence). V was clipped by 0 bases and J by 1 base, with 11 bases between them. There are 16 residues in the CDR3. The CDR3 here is CASSLGLVGSYNEQFF. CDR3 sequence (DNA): TGTGCCAGCAGCTTGGGATTAGTGGGGTCCTACAATGAGCAGTTCTTC. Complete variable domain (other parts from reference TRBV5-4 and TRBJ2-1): ETGVTQSPTHLIKTRGQQVTLRCSSQSGHNTVSWYQQALGQGPQFIFQYYREEENGRGNFPPRFSGLQFPNYSSELNVNALELDDSALYLCASSLGLVGSYNEQFFGPGTRLTVL.

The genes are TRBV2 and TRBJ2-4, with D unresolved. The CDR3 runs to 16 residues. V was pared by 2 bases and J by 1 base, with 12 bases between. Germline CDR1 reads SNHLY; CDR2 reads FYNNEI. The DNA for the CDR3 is TGTGCCAGCAGTGAATCGGCAGGAAGGGCCAAAAACATTCAGTACTTC. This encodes CASSESAGRAKNIQYF.

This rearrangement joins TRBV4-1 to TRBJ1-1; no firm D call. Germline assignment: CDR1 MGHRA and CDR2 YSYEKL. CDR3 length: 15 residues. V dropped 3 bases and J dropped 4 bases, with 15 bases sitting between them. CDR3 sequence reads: CASSQAVVRSTEAFF. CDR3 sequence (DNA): TGCGCCAGCAGCCAGGCAGTGGTTCGGAGCACTGAAGCTTTCTTT.

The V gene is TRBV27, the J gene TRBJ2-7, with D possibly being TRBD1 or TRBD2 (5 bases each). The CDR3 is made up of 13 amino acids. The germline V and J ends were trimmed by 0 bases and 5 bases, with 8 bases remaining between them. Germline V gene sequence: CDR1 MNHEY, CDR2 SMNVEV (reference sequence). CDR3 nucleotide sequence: TGTGCCAGCAGTTTATCCGGGACCCACGAGCAGTACTTC. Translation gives CASSLSGTHEQYF.

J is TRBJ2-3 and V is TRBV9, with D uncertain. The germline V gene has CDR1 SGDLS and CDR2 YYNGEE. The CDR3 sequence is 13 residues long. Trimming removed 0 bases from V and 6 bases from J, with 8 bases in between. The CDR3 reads CASSVEVGDTQYF. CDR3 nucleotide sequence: TGTGCCAGCAGCGTAGAAGTCGGTGATACGCAGTATTTT.

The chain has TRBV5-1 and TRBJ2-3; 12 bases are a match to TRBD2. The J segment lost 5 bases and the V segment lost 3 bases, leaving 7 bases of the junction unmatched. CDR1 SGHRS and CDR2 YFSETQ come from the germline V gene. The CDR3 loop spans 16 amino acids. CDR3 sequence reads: CASSSPSGGGVDTQYF. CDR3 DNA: TGCGCCAGCAGCTCCCCTAGCGGGGGGGGAGTAGATACGCAGTATTTT.

The CDR3 nucleotides are TGTGCCAGCAGCTCTTTAATATCGGGACAGACTTCCTACGAGCAGTACTTC. Protein sequence: CASSSLISGQTSYEQYF. The genes are TRBV11-2 and TRBJ2-7; TRBD1 agrees at 7 bases. The V and J ends lost 4 bases and 1 base, in that order; junction bases with no gene match: 13. The CDR3 extends over 17 amino acids. Per germline, CDR1 SGHAT and CDR2 FQNNGV.

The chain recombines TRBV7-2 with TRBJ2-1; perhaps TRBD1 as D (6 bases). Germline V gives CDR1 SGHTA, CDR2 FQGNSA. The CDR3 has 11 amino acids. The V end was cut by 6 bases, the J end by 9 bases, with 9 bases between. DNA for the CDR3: TGTGCCAGCAGACTACAGGGTGAGCAGTTCTTC. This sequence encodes CASRLQGEQFF. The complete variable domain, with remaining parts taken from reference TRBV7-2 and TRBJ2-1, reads GAGVSQSPSNKVTEKGKDVELRCDPISGHTALYWYRQSLGQGLEFLIYFQGNSAPDKSGLPSDRFSAERTGGSVSTLTIQRTQQEDSAVYLCASRLQGEQFFGPGTRLTVL.

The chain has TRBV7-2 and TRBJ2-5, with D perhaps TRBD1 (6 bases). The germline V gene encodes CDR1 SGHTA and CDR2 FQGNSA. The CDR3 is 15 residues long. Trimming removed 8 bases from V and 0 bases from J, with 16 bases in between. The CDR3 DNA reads TGTGCCAGCGGCTCCGGGACACCGCACCAAGAGACCCAGTACTTC. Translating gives CASGSGTPHQETQYF.

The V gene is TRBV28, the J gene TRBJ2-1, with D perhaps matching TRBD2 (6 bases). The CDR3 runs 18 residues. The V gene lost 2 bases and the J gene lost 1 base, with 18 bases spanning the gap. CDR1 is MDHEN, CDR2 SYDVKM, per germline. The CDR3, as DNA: TGTGCCAGCAGTTTAGCGGGGATTCAGGGTCCATCCTACAATGAGCAGTTCTTC. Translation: CASSLAGIQGPSYNEQFF.

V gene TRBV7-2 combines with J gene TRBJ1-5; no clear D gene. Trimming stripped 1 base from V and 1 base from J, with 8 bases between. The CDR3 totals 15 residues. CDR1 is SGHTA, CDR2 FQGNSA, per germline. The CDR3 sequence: CASSLEVLSNQPQHF. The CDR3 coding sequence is TGTGCCAGCAGCTTAGAAGTCCTCAGCAATCAGCCCCAGCATTTT.

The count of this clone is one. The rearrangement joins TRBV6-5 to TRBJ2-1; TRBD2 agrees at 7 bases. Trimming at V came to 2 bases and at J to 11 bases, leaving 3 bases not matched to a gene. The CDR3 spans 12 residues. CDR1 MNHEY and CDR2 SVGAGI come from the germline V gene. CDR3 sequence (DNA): TGTGCCAGCAGTTACCCGGGGGGACAGCAGTTCTTC. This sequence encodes CASSYPGGQQFF.

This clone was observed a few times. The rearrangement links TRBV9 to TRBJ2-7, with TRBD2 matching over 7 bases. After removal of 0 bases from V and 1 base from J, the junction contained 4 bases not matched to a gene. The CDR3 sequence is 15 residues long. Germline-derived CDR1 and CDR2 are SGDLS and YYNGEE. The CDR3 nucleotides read TGTGCCAGCAGCGTAGGGTCGGGGGGATCCTACGAGCAGTACTTC. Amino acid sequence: CASSVGSGGSYEQYF.

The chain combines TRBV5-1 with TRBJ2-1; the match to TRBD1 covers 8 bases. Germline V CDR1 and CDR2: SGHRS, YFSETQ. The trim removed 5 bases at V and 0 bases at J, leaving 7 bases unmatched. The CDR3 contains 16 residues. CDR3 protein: CASRSGTGDSYNEQFF. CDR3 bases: TGCGCCAGCAGGTCCGGGACAGGAGACTCCTACAATGAGCAGTTCTTC.